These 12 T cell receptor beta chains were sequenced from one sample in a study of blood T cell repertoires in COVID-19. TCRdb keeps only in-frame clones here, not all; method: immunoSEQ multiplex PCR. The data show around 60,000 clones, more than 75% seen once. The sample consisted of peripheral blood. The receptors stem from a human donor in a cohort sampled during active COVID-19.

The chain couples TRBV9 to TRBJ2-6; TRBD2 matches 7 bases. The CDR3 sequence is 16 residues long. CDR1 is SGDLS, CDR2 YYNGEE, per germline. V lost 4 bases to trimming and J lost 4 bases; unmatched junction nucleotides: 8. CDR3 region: CASSSRGGRGANVLTF. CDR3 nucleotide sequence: TGTGCCAGCAGCTCCCGGGGAGGGAGGGGGGCCAACGTCCTGACTTTC.

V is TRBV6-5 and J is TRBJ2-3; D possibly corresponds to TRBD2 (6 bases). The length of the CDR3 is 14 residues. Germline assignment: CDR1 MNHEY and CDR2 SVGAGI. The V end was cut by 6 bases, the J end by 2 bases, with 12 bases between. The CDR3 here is CASRFRRATDTQYF. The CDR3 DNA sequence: TGTGCCAGCAGGTTTAGGAGGGCCACAGATACGCAGTATTTT.

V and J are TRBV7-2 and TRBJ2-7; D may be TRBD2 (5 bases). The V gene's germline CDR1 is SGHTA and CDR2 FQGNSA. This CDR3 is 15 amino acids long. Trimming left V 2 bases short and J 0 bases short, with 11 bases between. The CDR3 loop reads CASSLSSGSSYEQYF. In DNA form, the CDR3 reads TGTGCCAGCAGCTTATCCAGCGGCAGCTCCTACGAGCAGTACTTC.

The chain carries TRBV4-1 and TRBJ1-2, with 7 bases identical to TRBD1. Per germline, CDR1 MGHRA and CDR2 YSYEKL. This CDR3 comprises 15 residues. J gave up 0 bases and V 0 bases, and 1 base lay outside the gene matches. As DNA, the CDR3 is TGCGCCAGCAGCCAAGAAGGGGGCGCTAACTATGGCTACACCTTC. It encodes CASSQEGGANYGYTF.

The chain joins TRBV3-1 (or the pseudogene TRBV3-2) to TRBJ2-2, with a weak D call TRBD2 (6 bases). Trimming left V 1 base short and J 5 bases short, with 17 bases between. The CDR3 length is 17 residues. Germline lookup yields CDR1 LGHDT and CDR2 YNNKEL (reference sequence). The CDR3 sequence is CASSQGRGGLVTGELFF. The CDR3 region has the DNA TGTGCCAGCAGCCAAGGGCGTGGAGGGCTCGTTACCGGGGAGCTGTTTTTT.

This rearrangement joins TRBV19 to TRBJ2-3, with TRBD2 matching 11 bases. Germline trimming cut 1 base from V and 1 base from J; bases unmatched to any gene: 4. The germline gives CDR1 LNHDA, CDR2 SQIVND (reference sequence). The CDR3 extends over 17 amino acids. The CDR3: CASSIATLAGGTDTQYF. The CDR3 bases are TGTGCCAGTAGTATAGCGACACTAGCGGGAGGCACAGATACGCAGTATTTT.

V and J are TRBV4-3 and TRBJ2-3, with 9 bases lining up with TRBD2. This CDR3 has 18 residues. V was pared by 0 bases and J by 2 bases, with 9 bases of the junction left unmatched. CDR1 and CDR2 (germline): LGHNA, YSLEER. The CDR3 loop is CASSQEPPQREATDTQYF. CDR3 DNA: TGCGCCAGCAGCCAAGAACCCCCCCAGCGGGAGGCCACAGATACGCAGTATTTT.

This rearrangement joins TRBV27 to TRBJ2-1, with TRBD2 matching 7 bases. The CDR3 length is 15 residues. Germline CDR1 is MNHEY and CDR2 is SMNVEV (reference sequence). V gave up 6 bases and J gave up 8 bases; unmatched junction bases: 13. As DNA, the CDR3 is TGTGCCAGCAGGCCGATAGCGGGCCTTTGGGATGAGCAGTTCTTC. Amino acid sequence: CASRPIAGLWDEQFF.

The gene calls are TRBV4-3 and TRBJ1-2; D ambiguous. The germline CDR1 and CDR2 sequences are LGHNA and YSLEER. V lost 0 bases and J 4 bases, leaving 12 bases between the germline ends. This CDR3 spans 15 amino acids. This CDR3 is CASSQDQWGGYGYTF. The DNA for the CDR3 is TGCGCCAGCAGCCAAGATCAGTGGGGAGGCTATGGCTACACCTTC.

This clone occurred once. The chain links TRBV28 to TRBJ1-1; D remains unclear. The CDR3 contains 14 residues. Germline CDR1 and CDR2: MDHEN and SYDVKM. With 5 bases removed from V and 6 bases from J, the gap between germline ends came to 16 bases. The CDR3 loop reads CASSATGGEAEAFF. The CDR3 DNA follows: TGTGCCAGCAGTGCGACGGGAGGTGAGGCTGAAGCTTTCTTT.

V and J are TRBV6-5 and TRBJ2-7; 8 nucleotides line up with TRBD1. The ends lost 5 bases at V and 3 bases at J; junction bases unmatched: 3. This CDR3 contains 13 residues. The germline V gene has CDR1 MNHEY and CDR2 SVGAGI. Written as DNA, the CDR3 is TGTGCCAGCAGTACCACAGGGGGCTACGAGCAGTACTTC. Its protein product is CASSTTGGYEQYF.

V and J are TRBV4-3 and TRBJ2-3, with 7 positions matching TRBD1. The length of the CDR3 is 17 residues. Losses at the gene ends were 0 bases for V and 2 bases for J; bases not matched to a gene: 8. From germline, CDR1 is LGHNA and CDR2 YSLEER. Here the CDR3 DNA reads TGCGCCAGCAGCCAAGATAAAACAGGGGCGAACACAGATACGCAGTATTTT. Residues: CASSQDKTGANTDTQYF.